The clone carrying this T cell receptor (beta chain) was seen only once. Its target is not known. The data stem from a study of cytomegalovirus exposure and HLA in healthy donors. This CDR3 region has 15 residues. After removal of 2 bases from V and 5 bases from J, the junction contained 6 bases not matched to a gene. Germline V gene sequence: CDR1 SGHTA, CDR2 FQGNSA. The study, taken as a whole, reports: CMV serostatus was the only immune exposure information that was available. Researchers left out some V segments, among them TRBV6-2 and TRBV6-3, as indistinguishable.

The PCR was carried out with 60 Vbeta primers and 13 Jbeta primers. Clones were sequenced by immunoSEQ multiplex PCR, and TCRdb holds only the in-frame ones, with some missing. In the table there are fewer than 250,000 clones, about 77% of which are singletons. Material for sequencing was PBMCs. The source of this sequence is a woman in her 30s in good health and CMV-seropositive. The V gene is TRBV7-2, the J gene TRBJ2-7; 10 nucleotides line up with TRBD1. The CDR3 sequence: CASSLTGTGANEQYF. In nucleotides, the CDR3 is TGTGCCAGCAGCTTAACTGGGACAGGGGCCAACGAGCAGTACTTC.